These 2 T cell receptor beta chains were sequenced from one sample in a study of neurological immune-mediated disorders. Each CDR3 protein gets one entry after TCRdb re-called the 5' RACE reads with MiXCR. The repertoire holds approximately 23,000 distinct CDR3 sequences, about 9.4% seen once, with roughly 20% in the top ten. The sequencing sample was made of PBMCs. The receptors stem from an older woman with HTLV-1-associated myelopathy (HAM/TSP).

This clonotype was seen many times. The chain has TRBV5-1 and TRBJ1-4, with D perhaps TRBD1 (6 bases). The CDR3 sequence is 15 residues long. V lost 5 bases and J 6 bases, leaving 17 bases between the germline ends. Germline assignment: CDR1 SGHRS and CDR2 YFSETQ. Written as DNA, the CDR3 is TGCGCCAGCAGGCCGGGGGGCAGGGTTGATGAAAAACTGTTTTTT. As protein: CASRPGGRVDEKLFF.

This clonotype was observed many times. CDR3 amino acids: CSASRSQGAPEAFF. The CDR3 DNA is TGCAGTGCTAGCCGCTCACAGGGGGCGCCTGAAGCTTTCTTT. The chain employs TRBV20-1 and TRBJ1-1; 9 bases fit TRBD1. V was clipped by 3 bases and J by 6 bases; unmatched bases: 8. This CDR3 contains 14 residues. Germline V gene lookup returns CDR1 DFQATT and CDR2 SNEGSKA (reference sequence).